The 21 T cell receptor beta chains reported below all come from one sample, sequenced in a study of response to subunit inactivated influenza vaccine. TCRdb recomputed calls from the RT-PCR reads with MiXCR, one row per CDR3 protein. The table has under 500,000 distinct CDR3 sequences, approximately 9.9% seen once. The sequencing here drew on PBMCs from blood, taken 45 days after vaccination. The receptors stem from a man aged 50-59 years who received an inactivated influenza vaccine.

This clonotype was counted a few times. V is TRBV29-1 and J is TRBJ2-7; unclear D gene. CDR3 length: 11 amino acids. Germline V gives CDR1 SQVTM, CDR2 ANQGSEA. Trimming cost V 6 bases and J 7 bases, with 13 bases left between them. CDR3 nucleotides: TGCAGCGTAAGCGACCTACGAGAGCAGTACTTC. It specifies CSVSDLREQYF.

This clonotype has more than one count but fewer than ten. The V gene is TRBV6-2 or TRBV6-3, the J gene TRBJ2-6; D is ambiguous. Germline V gene data show CDR1 as MNHEY and CDR2 as SVGEGT. V was trimmed by 0 bases and J by 0 bases, leaving 12 bases between them. The CDR3 is made up of 18 amino acids. CDR3 in DNA: TGTGCCAGCAGTTACTCCCCCACCGCGGACTCTGGGGCCAACGTCCTGACTTTC. Protein: CASSYSPTADSGANVLTF.

This clonotype was seen more than once but under ten times. This chain joins TRBV12-3 or TRBV12-4 and TRBJ2-7; 8 bases are shared with TRBD1. After removal of 5 bases from V and 10 bases from J, the junction contained 7 bases not matched to a gene. The CDR3 extends over 12 amino acids. This CDR3 is CASSAHGTGQYF. For the CDR3, the DNA is TGTGCCAGCAGTGCTCATGGGACAGGACAGTACTTC.

This clonotype has ten or more counts. J is TRBJ1-6 and V is TRBV12-3 or TRBV12-4; D is unclear. V lost 5 bases and J 9 bases, leaving 14 bases between the germline ends. The CDR3 is 14 amino acids. In DNA form, the CDR3 reads TGTGCCAGCAGTGTCTTGAGTTTTGGTTCACCCCTCCACTTT. It encodes CASSVLSFGSPLHF.

The V gene is TRBV6-5, the J gene TRBJ2-3, with D possibly TRBD2 on 6 matching bases. The CDR3 spans 17 residues. CDR1 is MNHEY and CDR2 is SVGAGI in the germline V gene. The V gene lost 0 bases and the J gene lost 2 bases, with 15 bases spanning the gap. CDR3 residues: CASSYSRQGLITDTQYF. The CDR3 nucleotides read TGTGCCAGCAGTTACTCCCGCCAGGGACTTATCACAGATACGCAGTATTTT.

This chain joins TRBV5-1 and TRBJ2-2; D is perhaps TRBD1 (5 bases). CDR3 length: 16 amino acids. Trimming cost V 0 bases and J 0 bases, with 9 bases left between them. CDR1 and CDR2 (germline): SGHRS, YFSETQ. CDR3 loop: CASSLVQGANTGELFF. CDR3 sequence (DNA): TGCGCCAGCAGCTTGGTTCAGGGCGCGAACACCGGGGAGCTGTTTTTT.

About this clonotype: One base away lies a much larger clone, so this may be a sequencing read error. This chain connects TRBV11-2 to TRBJ2-5; 12 bases match TRBD2. This CDR3 region has 15 residues. The germline V gene encodes CDR1 SGHAT and CDR2 FQNNGV. Trimming at V came to 5 bases and at J to 7 bases, leaving 8 bases not matched to a gene. The CDR3 DNA reads TGTGCCAGCAGCGTTAGGACTAGCGGGAAGGTGACCCAGTACTTC. It is translated as CASSVRTSGKVTQYF.

V is TRBV29-1 and J is TRBJ2-7; possibly TRBD1 for D (6 bases). V lost 2 bases, J lost 3 bases, and 8 bases lay in between. This CDR3 comprises 12 residues. The germline gives CDR1 SQVTM, CDR2 ANQGSEA. The CDR3 DNA is TGCAGCGTTGAAATCAGGGGCTACGAGCAGTACTTC. Encoded protein: CSVEIRGYEQYF.

The V call is TRBV6-1, the J call TRBJ1-3, with unresolved D. The germline V gene encodes CDR1 MNHNS and CDR2 SASEGT. This CDR3 is 15 amino acids long. The germline V and J ends were trimmed by 1 base and 0 bases, with 7 bases remaining between them. The CDR3 spells CASSEGRISGNTIYF. The CDR3 DNA follows: TGTGCCAGCAGTGAAGGACGGATCTCTGGAAACACCATATATTTT.

This clonotype occurred a few times. The chain is built from TRBV4-1 and TRBJ2-7; D gene uncertain. CDR3 length equals 17 residues. Germline V lookup: CDR1 MGHRA, CDR2 YSYEKL. Trimming removed 0 bases at V and 3 bases at J, with 18 bases between. CDR3: CASSQDWISGRNYEQYF. CDR3 coding DNA: TGCGCCAGCAGCCAAGATTGGATAAGTGGACGAAACTACGAGCAGTACTTC.

This clonotype appeared many times. This chain joins TRBV29-1 and TRBJ2-5, with a tentative D call TRBD1 (6 bases). The length of the CDR3 is 13 residues. Germline V gene lookup returns CDR1 SQVTM and CDR2 ANQGSEA. Trimming took 7 bases from V and 5 from J, leaving 17 bases between them. For the CDR3, the DNA is TGCAGCGGCGGCTCGCAGGGGTCGGAGACCCAGTACTTC. Its protein is CSGGSQGSETQYF.

This clonotype was recorded a few times. The chain has TRBV5-1 and TRBJ2-1; unclear D gene. Trimming left V 7 bases short and J 7 bases short, with 12 bases between. The CDR3 has 12 residues. Germline V gives CDR1 SGHRS, CDR2 YFSETQ. The CDR3 DNA follows: TGCGCCAGCGGCGGTGGAGTGAATGAGCAGTTCTTC. Translated, it gives CASGGGVNEQFF.

This clonotype was counted many times. This chain uses TRBV20-1 with TRBJ2-5; perhaps TRBD2 as D (6 bases). CDR1 is DFQATT, CDR2 SNEGSKA, per germline (reference sequence). The CDR3 contains 13 residues. Between the trimmed V and J ends, which lost 8 bases and 3 bases, there was a span of 16 bases. Written as DNA, the CDR3 is TGCAGTCCTTACAATGCGGGGAAAGAGACCCAGTACTTC. This gives the protein CSPYNAGKETQYF.

This clonotype was seen only a few times. The chain couples TRBV7-9 to TRBJ2-4, with 9 bases lining up with TRBD2. From germline, CDR1 is SEHNR and CDR2 FQNEAQ (reference sequence). This CDR3 comprises 16 residues. V gave up 1 base and J gave up 1 base; unmatched junction bases: 2. CDR3 amino acids: CASSLGGLAAKNIQYF. The DNA for the CDR3 is TGTGCCAGCAGCTTAGGGGGACTAGCTGCCAAAAACATTCAGTACTTC.

Details on this clonotype: Because it lacks the conserved phenylalanine or tryptophan at the end, this CDR3 is likely a read error. CDR3 region: CASSLPGFLENEQFS. CDR3 bases: TGTGCCAGCAGCTTACCGGGGTTCCTAGAGAATGAGCAGTTCTCC. V gene TRBV11-2 combines with J gene TRBJ2-1; maybe TRBD2 (5 bases). CDR1 SGHAT and CDR2 FQNNGV come from the germline V gene. The CDR3 is 15 amino acids. V was pared by 2 bases and J by 7 bases, with 15 bases between.

This clonotype was counted many times. V gene TRBV6-1 combines with J gene TRBJ2-3, with TRBD2 matching over 13 bases. In germline, CDR1 is MNHNS, CDR2 SASEGT. Trimming at V came to 5 bases and at J to 3 bases, leaving 5 bases not matched to a gene. There are 16 residues in the CDR3. CDR3 sequence: CASSPWTSGSTDTQYF. The DNA of the CDR3 is TGTGCCAGCAGTCCTTGGACTAGCGGGAGTACAGATACGCAGTATTTT.

This chain links TRBV5-1 with TRBJ2-7; 8 bases match TRBD2. CDR1 and CDR2 (germline): SGHRS, YFSETQ. Germline trimming cut 0 bases from V and 3 bases from J; bases unmatched to any gene: 5. CDR3 size: 15 residues. The CDR3 bases are TGCGCCAGCAGCTTGGACCCGGGGGGGATCTACGAGCAGTACTTC. This sequence encodes CASSLDPGGIYEQYF.

This clonotype was picked up a small number of times. This chain uses TRBV7-9 with TRBJ2-5; 11 bases are a match to TRBD2. This CDR3 has 16 amino acids. The V and J ends lost 4 bases and 0 bases, in that order; junction bases with no gene match: 4. CDR1 and CDR2 (germline): SEHNR, FQNEAQ (reference sequence). The CDR3 loop is CASSSRLAGNQETQYF. The DNA of the CDR3 is TGTGCCAGCAGCTCCCGACTAGCGGGGAACCAAGAGACCCAGTACTTC.

The V and J genes are TRBV7-8 and TRBJ2-3; TRBD2 matches at 11 bases. The CDR3 sequence is 17 residues long. The V and J ends lost 1 base and 1 base, in that order; junction bases with no gene match: 4. Germline V CDR1 and CDR2: SGHVS, FQNEAQ. The CDR3, as DNA: TGTGCCAGCAGCTTAGGAATAGCGGGGGGGGGCACAGATACGCAGTATTTT. Protein sequence: CASSLGIAGGGTDTQYF.

The chain has TRBV7-9 and TRBJ2-1, with D possibly being TRBD1 or TRBD2 (5 bases each). The CDR3 runs 15 residues. The V gene lost 2 bases and the J gene lost 4 bases, with 12 bases spanning the gap. The germline gives CDR1 SEHNR, CDR2 FQNEAQ (reference sequence). CDR3 in DNA: TGTGCCAGCAGCTTACCGGGACGGTTATACAATGAGCAGTTCTTC. Translated, it gives CASSLPGRLYNEQFF. Full variable domain (outside the CDR3, taken from reference TRBV7-9 and TRBJ2-1): DTGVSQNPRHKITKRGQNVTFRCDPISEHNRLYWYRQTLGQGPEFLTYFQNEAQLEKSRLLSDRFSAERPKGSFSTLEIQRTEQGDSAMYLCASSLPGRLYNEQFFGPGTRLTVL.

This clonotype was seen many times. The chain is built from TRBV11-2 and TRBJ2-3; 9 nucleotides agree with TRBD2. V was pared by 2 bases and J by 2 bases, with 11 bases of the junction left unmatched. CDR1 is SGHAT and CDR2 is FQNNGV in the germline V gene. This CDR3 is built from 18 residues. CDR3 nucleotide sequence: TGTGCCAGCAGCTTAAGCACCCCCGCTAGCGGGGTCACAGATACGCAGTATTTT. It encodes CASSLSTPASGVTDTQYF. Together with reference TRBV11-2 and TRBJ2-3, the CDR3 gives the full variable domain: EAGVAQSPRYKIIEKRQSVAFWCNPISGHATLYWYQQILGQGPKLLIQFQNNGVVDDSQLPKDRFSAERLKGVDSTLKIQPAKLEDSAVYLCASSLSTPASGVTDTQYFGPGTRLTVL.